This T cell receptor beta chain stems from a study of graft-versus-host responses after intestinal transplantation. Generated by immunoSEQ multiplex PCR, the TCRdb table keeps only in-frame clones and is missing some. The table records about 57,000 clones, roughly 89% of them present only once. This clonotype originated in a human patient who received an intestinal transplant, so some T cells may come from the graft donor. Sample: PBMCs, taken 26 days after transplant.

CDR3 DNA: TGTGCCAGCAGCCGCACAGGTGATCTAGCTTTCTTT. Its translation is CASSRTGDLAFF. The gene calls are TRBV6-6 and TRBJ1-1, with D perhaps TRBD1 (5 bases). CDR3 length equals 12 residues. The germline V and J ends were trimmed by 6 bases and 10 bases, with 15 bases remaining between them. Germline loops: CDR1 MNHNY, CDR2 SVGAGI (reference sequence).